This entry is about one T cell receptor (beta chain). Its antigen is still unknown. No qualities accompany the bases; no much larger clone lies one base away. The CDR3 has 13 amino acids, counting the end cysteine and phenylalanine. The DNA shown is the 39-base CDR3, in frame from base 1. The germline V gene yields ENHRY for CDR1 and SYGVKD for CDR2. For this chain, trimming is 10 bases at the V end and 4 bases at the J end, and the number of junction bases without a gene match is 7. This entry belongs to a study of shared clonotypes between healthy human individuals (dated by TCRdb to 2019 to 2021). A note on the overall study: The cohort included three men and a couple of women between 18 and 49 years of age. Leukapheresis yielded between about 0.9 and 8.9 billion PBMCs per donor. To increase sequencing depth and limit assay-specific biases, TCR repertoire library preparation and sequencing were carried out by different laboratories using diverse techniques. Per donor, three plates each were used for CD4 naive and CD4 memory, two for CD8 naive, and one for CD8 memory. To estimate repertoire size and how much clonotype sharing occurs between individuals, the study deeply sequenced the blood TCR repertoires of five or six healthy adults.

TCR CDR3 regions were amplified from genomic DNA by multiplex PCR using the deep immunoSEQ assay. Genomic DNA extracted from each cell subset was distributed evenly over all wells of several immunoSEQ 96-well plates, and each plate served as one replicate. For sorted subsets, each replicate PCR was loaded with 200 to 250 ng genomic DNA, equivalent to 30,000 to 35,000 T cell genomes. Purified libraries were measured with a Qubit 3.0 fluorometer, size-checked on a Bioanalyzer 2100, and measured again with the KAPA Library Quantification kit. Every immunoSEQ 96-well plate was sequenced on a separate single-read 150-cycle Illumina NextSeq 550 flow cell. Concerning the study's data processing: Because the immunoSEQ output held only junctional sequences and lacked quality scores, the filtering could not match the filtering applied to full-length reads. To assign V/J genes and CDR3, sequences were annotated against IMGT germline references using PyIR, a Python wrapper for IgBLAST v1.9. Reads with weak V/J assignments (E-value above 1e-6), missing CDR3, stop codons, out-of-frame junctions, or ambiguous translated residues were removed. V3J clonotypes were defined as sequences sharing the same inferred V gene, J gene, and CDR3 amino acid sequence. Percentage overlap between repertoires was calculated by dividing the number of shared unique clonotypes by the size of the smaller repertoire. Richness of each repertoire was evaluated using RTK rarefaction, the Chao1 estimator, and Recon v2.1 estimates of unobserved clonotypes. Generation probabilities were computed with OLGA for all TCRbeta clonotypes obtained by the gDNA method from several donors. The immuneACCESS repertoire file appears here via TCRdb, limited to in-frame rearrangements. These files lack a portion of the clones; in checked studies, under half of the deficit traces to unresolved V genes, and the cause of the others is not known. From that table come the V and J calls and clone size; the DNA was used to work out D and trimming. Across this sample there are about 520,000 clones, with around 96% seen only once. About 0.06% of the sample belongs to the ten largest clones.

The donors were healthy, HIV-negative adults who had no recently reported acute infections or vaccinations. Only Caucasian adults living in Nashville, Tennessee, USA were represented among the donors. CD4+ T cells were enriched by magnetic negative selection, after which naive cells were positively selected on CD45RA and the negative fraction was taken as the memory subset. Blood was obtained by leukapheresis, after which PBMCs were separated by Ficoll-Histopaque density gradient centrifugation and cryopreserved in liquid nitrogen vapor phase. Analytical flow cytometry was used to check the purity and quantity of every magnetically sorted T cell population. Genomic DNA was isolated from each sorted fraction and quantified by UV absorbance on a Nanodrop 2000c. Study-level results and caveats: Sharing across a handful of donors was observed for about 5% of naive CD4, under 4% of naive CD8, 2% to 2.5% of memory CD4, and around 0.44% of memory CD8 clonotypes. Sampling was restricted to blood, and TCR repertoires in tissues likely differ from the TCR repertoires found in blood. Larger estimated clonotype richness was generally found for naive subsets than for memory subsets. Clonotypes shared by all four sorted-subset donors showed higher generation probabilities than non-shared clonotypes. Because the study included a small number of donors, the genetic and exposure-history diversity represented was limited. Pairwise subsampling led to the expectation that sequencing depth would affect the degree of clonotype sharing among donors. Even with the large sequencing depth, rarefaction of the sorted-subset datasets indicated that sequencing was incomplete.

The sample consisted of naive CD4+ T cells sorted from blood. The meaning of the sample's cell subset or site label: CD45RA+ positively selected. The receptor's source is a woman in her 30s in good health. The chain couples TRBV10-3 to TRBJ2-7; TRBD2 lines up with 10 middle nucleotides. The CDR3: CATGLAEVYEQYF. The base sequence is TGTGCCACCGGACTAGCGGAAGTATACGAGCAGTACTTC.